This is a list of T cell receptor beta chains from one sample in a study of T cells after yellow fever vaccination. In TCRdb, the 5' RACE reads were re-called with MiXCR into one record per CDR3 protein. Here the sample spans a few hundred thousand distinct CDR3 sequences, more than 3% being singletons. The specimen was CD4+ T cells sorted from PBMCs, collected 10 days after the yellow fever booster vaccination. The receptors here all came from a man aged 18 to 29 who received the YFV17D yellow fever vaccine. CDR3s include the opening cysteine and the closing phenylalanine or tryptophan. A D gene is named only where the DNA matches it firmly. The listing skips clone size in some rows; elsewhere it reads once, few, many or a size class.

D: -
J: TRBJ1-1
size: many
V: TRBV6-5
DNA: TGTGCCAGCAGTTACTCGTCCAGGGTGAGGCCAGCTTTCTTT
CDR3: CASSYSSRVRPAFF

D: -
J: TRBJ1-4
size: many
V: TRBV3-1
DNA: TGTGCCAGCAGCCGCGAGTTCTCGCTAAATGAAAAACTGTTTTTT
CDR3: CASSREFSLNEKLFF

D: -
J: TRBJ1-2
size: -
V: TRBV6-1
DNA: TGTGCCAGCAATCAGGGTTACTATGGCTACACCTTC
CDR3: CASNQGYYGYTF

D: -
J: TRBJ2-3
size: many
V: TRBV20-1
DNA: TGCAGTCTCCCCGACAGATTCACCACAGATACGCAGTATTTT
CDR3: CSLPDRFTTDTQYF

D: -
J: TRBJ1-5
size: -
V: TRBV6-2/TRBV6-3
DNA: TGTGCCAGCAGGTGGACCCTCAATCAGCCCCAGCATTTT
CDR3: CASRWTLNQPQHF

D: TRBD2
J: TRBJ2-3
size: few
V: TRBV4-2
DNA: TGTGCCAGCAGCCCCTCTAGCGGGGGGGCCTCAGATACGCAGTATTTT
CDR3: CASSPSSGGASDTQYF

D: -
J: TRBJ1-5
size: -
V: TRBV29-1
DNA: TGCAGCGTATACAGCCCCAATCAGCCCCAGCATTTT
CDR3: CSVYSPNQPQHF

D: -
J: TRBJ2-3
size: -
V: TRBV12-3/TRBV12-4
DNA: TGTGCCAGCAGTTTTTTTGGGGGGGCAAATACGCAGTATTTT
CDR3: CASSFFGGANTQYF

D: -
J: TRBJ1-5
size: few
V: TRBV20-1
DNA: TGCAGTGCTAGAGATCCGACGGGCAATCAGCCCCAGCATTTT
CDR3: CSARDPTGNQPQHF

D: -
J: TRBJ2-2
size: many
V: TRBV12-3/TRBV12-4
DNA: TGTGCCAGCAGTTTATGGGGCGGGACGAACACCGGGGAGCTGTTTTTT
CDR3: CASSLWGGTNTGELFF

D: -
J: TRBJ1-6
size: many
V: TRBV12-3/TRBV12-4
DNA: TGTGCCAGCAGTTTGGGAATAAGGGGCCGTGATGATTCACCCCTCCACTTT
CDR3: CASSLGIRGRDDSPLHF

D: TRBD1
J: TRBJ1-5
size: -
V: TRBV12-3/TRBV12-4
DNA: TGTGCCATTGCCACAGGGGCCCTCAATCAGCCCCAGCATTTT
CDR3: CAIATGALNQPQHF

D: -
J: TRBJ1-1
size: many
V: TRBV5-1
DNA: TGCGCCAGCAGCTCTAAGATCGACAGTTACACTGAAGCTTTCTTT
CDR3: CASSSKIDSYTEAFF

D: -
J: TRBJ1-1
size: many
V: TRBV5-1
DNA: TGTGCCAGCAGCTTAGATCGGAACACTGAAGCTTTCTTT
CDR3: CASSLDRNTEAFF

D: -
J: TRBJ1-1
size: many
V: TRBV6-5
DNA: TGTGCCAGCAGGAAACCCGGGGATGAAGCTTTCTTT
CDR3: CASRKPGDEAFF

D: -
J: TRBJ2-7
size: few
V: TRBV4-2
DNA: TGTGCCAGCAGCCAAGATATGGTAGGGTACGAGCAGTACTTC
CDR3: CASSQDMVGYEQYF

D: -
J: TRBJ2-3
size: many
V: TRBV20-1
DNA: TGCAGTGCCCGGGCCGGGGCCCCAGATACGCAGTATTTT
CDR3: CSARAGAPDTQYF

D: -
J: TRBJ2-7
size: many
V: TRBV6-6
DNA: TGTGCCAGCAGCCCGACTCCGTCCTACGAGCAGTACTTC
CDR3: CASSPTPSYEQYF

D: -
J: TRBJ1-5
size: few
V: TRBV7-9
DNA: TGTGCCAGCAGCTCCGGACGGTTTCGGAATCAGCCCCAGCATTTT
CDR3: CASSSGRFRNQPQHF

D: -
J: TRBJ2-1
size: many
V: TRBV20-1
DNA: TGCAGTGCTAGCGGGGAGGTTAGGGATGAGCAGTTCTTC
CDR3: CSASGEVRDEQFF

D: -
J: TRBJ2-3
size: few
V: TRBV6-5
DNA: TGTGCCAGCAGTGCGACAGGGAGGACAGATACGCAGTATTTT
CDR3: CASSATGRTDTQYF

D: TRBD1
J: TRBJ2-1
size: -
V: TRBV13
DNA: TGTGCCAGCAGCGGGGACAGGGTGACATACAATGAGCAGTTCTTC
CDR3: CASSGDRVTYNEQFF

D: -
J: TRBJ1-5
size: many
V: TRBV28
DNA: TGTGCCAGCGGACTCCTGAGTAGCAATCAGCCCCAGCATTTT
CDR3: CASGLLSSNQPQHF

D: -
J: TRBJ1-2
size: few
V: TRBV29-1
DNA: TGCAGCGTTCAACATGGCTACACCTTC
CDR3: CSVQHGYTF

D: -
J: TRBJ1-3
size: -
V: TRBV10-3
DNA: TGTGCCACCCAGCGGGCAGGTAGCTCTGGAAACACCATATATTTT
CDR3: CATQRAGSSGNTIYF

D: -
J: TRBJ2-1
size: few
V: TRBV7-9
DNA: TGTGCCAGCAGCTTGATGGCAGGAGAGTACAATGAGCAGTTCTTC
CDR3: CASSLMAGEYNEQFF

D: -
J: TRBJ1-2
size: many
V: TRBV7-2
DNA: TGTGCCAGCAGCTTAGCTGGGCGGGGCGGCTATGGCTACACCTTC
CDR3: CASSLAGRGGYGYTF

D: TRBD1
J: TRBJ1-6
size: many
V: TRBV5-5
DNA: TGTGCCAGCAGCTTTGATTGGGACAGGAATTCACCCCTCCACTTT
CDR3: CASSFDWDRNSPLHF

D: TRBD1
J: TRBJ2-5
size: many
V: TRBV4-2
DNA: TGTGCCAGCAGCCAAGATGACAGGGACCAAGAGACCCAGTACTTC
CDR3: CASSQDDRDQETQYF

D: -
J: TRBJ1-4
size: -
V: TRBV7-2
DNA: TGTGCCAGCACCCGATGGGAGGGGCTTAGCGAAAAACTGTTTTTT
CDR3: CASTRWEGLSEKLFF

D: TRBD1
J: TRBJ1-5
size: few
V: TRBV20-1
DNA: TGCAGTGCTAGAAACTACCGGGACAGGGATAAGCCCCAGCATTTT
CDR3: CSARNYRDRDKPQHF

D: -
J: TRBJ2-3
size: few
V: TRBV5-1
DNA: TGCGCCAGCAGCTTGGATCCCCGTACAGATACGCAGTATTTT
CDR3: CASSLDPRTDTQYF

D: TRBD1
J: TRBJ1-5
size: many
V: TRBV7-2
DNA: TGTGCCAGCAGCTCGGACAGGGGATATCAGCCCCAGCATTTT
CDR3: CASSSDRGYQPQHF

D: -
J: TRBJ1-5
size: many
V: TRBV5-1
DNA: TGCGCCAGCAGCTACCTAGGGGGGCCCCAGCATTTT
CDR3: CASSYLGGPQHF

D: -
J: TRBJ2-7
size: many
V: TRBV4-3
DNA: TGCGCCAGCAGCCAAGAAGGGGGCTGGGGGGGTGAGCAGTACTTC
CDR3: CASSQEGGWGGEQYF

D: -
J: TRBJ1-5
size: -
V: TRBV18
DNA: TGTGCCAGCTCGCAAGGACAGCTCAATCAGCCCCAGCATTTT
CDR3: CASSQGQLNQPQHF

D: -
J: TRBJ1-6
size: many
V: TRBV5-1
DNA: TGCGCCAGCAGCTTTTCTCAAGTGAATAATTCACCCCTCCACTTT
CDR3: CASSFSQVNNSPLHF

D: -
J: TRBJ1-5
size: few
V: TRBV5-1
DNA: TGCGCCAGCAGCCCTGACGGGGACAATCAGCCCCAGCATTTT
CDR3: CASSPDGDNQPQHF

D: TRBD2
J: TRBJ2-6
size: few
V: TRBV12-5
DNA: TGTGCTAGTGGTTTGGTCCCCCTACTAGCGGGGGGCTCTGGGGCCAACGTCCTGACTTTC
CDR3: CASGLVPLLAGGSGANVLTF

D: -
J: TRBJ1-1
size: many
V: TRBV24-1
DNA: TGTGCCACCAGCCAGGATCTGGGCACTGAAGCTTTCTTT
CDR3: CATSQDLGTEAFF

D: -
J: TRBJ1-5
size: many
V: TRBV15
DNA: TGTGCCACCAGCAGAAAATTTGAGCATAGCAATCAGCCCCAGCATTTT
CDR3: CATSRKFEHSNQPQHF

D: -
J: TRBJ1-2
size: -
V: TRBV20-1
DNA: TGCAGTGCTAGCCAGGACAACACGTTCCGCGGCTACACCTTC
CDR3: CSASQDNTFRGYTF

D: -
J: TRBJ1-2
size: -
V: TRBV7-2
DNA: TGTGCCAGCAGCTACGACTTTAACTATGGCTACACCTTC
CDR3: CASSYDFNYGYTF

D: TRBD1
J: TRBJ1-2
size: few
V: TRBV5-6
DNA: TGTGCCAGCAGCTTCGACAGGGCTGGCTACACCTTC
CDR3: CASSFDRAGYTF

D: -
J: TRBJ2-5
size: -
V: TRBV21-1
DNA: TGTGCCAGCAGCACAGCCACTCCTTCCGGGACCGGCCAAGAGACCCAGTACTTC
CDR3: CASSTATPSGTGQETQYF

D: -
J: TRBJ1-6
size: few
V: TRBV9
DNA: TGTGCCAGCAGCGGGACGACCATCAGCTCCTATAATTCACCCCTCCACTTT
CDR3: CASSGTTISSYNSPLHF

D: -
J: TRBJ1-1
size: many
V: TRBV6-2/TRBV6-3
DNA: TGTGCCAGCAGCTCCCGAATCAGTAATGAAGCTTTCTTT
CDR3: CASSSRISNEAFF

D: -
J: TRBJ2-4
size: -
V: TRBV7-9
DNA: TGTGCCAGCAGCTTTGCTAGCGCGAACATTCAGTACTTC
CDR3: CASSFASANIQYF

D: -
J: TRBJ2-3
size: -
V: TRBV7-2
DNA: TGTGCCAGCAGACCTAGGGGGGGGCCATACACAGATACGCAGTATTTT
CDR3: CASRPRGGPYTDTQYF

D: -
J: TRBJ1-5
size: many
V: TRBV7-2
DNA: TGTGCCAGCAGCCCCTCTAGCAATCAGCCCCAGCATTTT
CDR3: CASSPSSNQPQHF

D: -
J: TRBJ1-6
size: few
V: TRBV6-5
DNA: TGTGCCAGCACCCGGACGGGGGGAGACAATTCACCCCTCCACTTT
CDR3: CASTRTGGDNSPLHF

D: TRBD1
J: TRBJ2-3
size: many
V: TRBV4-1
DNA: TGCGCCAGCAGCCAAGATATAAGGACAGGGTTTCGGAATACGCAGTATTTT
CDR3: CASSQDIRTGFRNTQYF

D: -
J: TRBJ1-1
size: many
V: TRBV5-4
DNA: TGTGCCAGCAGCTTAAAGGGAGGCACTGAAGCTTTCTTT
CDR3: CASSLKGGTEAFF

D: TRBD2
J: TRBJ2-5
size: few
V: TRBV6-2/TRBV6-3
DNA: TGTGCAACGAGTTTATCGACTAGCGGGCGAGAGACCCAGTACTTC
CDR3: CATSLSTSGRETQYF